This TCR beta chain was observed in a study of identifying expanded T cells in peripheral blood. Sequenced by immunoSEQ multiplex PCR; TCRdb stores in-frame clones only, minus some. This sample has about 82,000 clones, with roughly 89% found just once. No infections or other immune events were documented during collection. This receptor was taken from a person aged 18 to 75 in good health. Specimen: blood.

The CDR3 DNA reads TGTGCCAGCAGGCGGAATGGACAGGAGGTGACCCAGTACTTC. It yields the protein CASRRNGQEVTQYF. The genes are TRBV6-5 and TRBJ2-5; TRBD1 aligns across 7 bases. Germline V gene sequence: CDR1 MNHEY, CDR2 SVGAGI. The CDR3 spans 14 residues. The V gene end was trimmed by 6 bases and the J gene end by 7 bases; junction bases not matched to a gene: 11.